Sequencing of this T cell receptor beta chain was carried out in a study of blood T cell repertoires in COVID-19. Whole-study context: PBMCs, B-cell-depleted T cells, or T cells provided the cDNA or gDNA that made up the material.

The repertoire was sequenced with immunoSEQ multiplex PCR; TCRdb's copy has only in-frame clones and lacks some. The sample contains about 270,000 clones, roughly 88% of which appear only once. The germline gives CDR1 MNHNS, CDR2 SASEGT. The length of the CDR3 is 13 residues. V shed 3 bases and J shed 1 base, with 6 bases lying between them. The J gene is TRBJ1-1, the V gene TRBV6-1, with unresolved D. The sequenced material came from peripheral blood. The TCR sequence derives from an elderly woman with COVID-19, enrolled during active disease. In nucleotides, the CDR3 is TGTGCCAGCAGTGAGGTCAGGAACACTGAAGCTTTCTTT. As protein: CASSEVRNTEAFF.